The T cell receptor beta chain described here comes from a study of T-cell memory formation after mild COVID-19. About this clonotype itself: The antigen is not known.

Study outcomes and limitations: Later expanders leaned CD4+, whereas clones that contracted between day 15 and 85 were balanced CD4/CD8. Certain responding clones were present in pre-infection memory, suggesting participation of cross-reactive memory.

Between the trimmed V and J ends, which lost 0 bases and 0 bases, there was a span of 14 bases. CDR1 is LGHNA, CDR2 YSLEER, per germline. The CDR3 extends over 17 amino acids. 5'RACE with constant-segment primers built TCRalpha and TCRbeta cDNA libraries with UMIs. TCRdb ran MiXCR on the 5' RACE reads and lists one entry per CDR3 protein. The data contain approximately 350,000 distinct CDR3 sequences, roughly 13% of them singletons. The sample consisted of PBMCs or a T cell subset sorted from them (not recorded which). The clonotype was recovered from a man between 18 and 29 years old who had mild COVID-19 (a few samples of this study predate the infection). Cell type and time point are not known. V is TRBV4-3 and J is TRBJ1-1; D call uncertain. This CDR3 is CASSQEPEANMNTEAFF. CDR3 bases: TGCGCCAGCAGCCAAGAGCCAGAAGCTAACATGAACACTGAAGCTTTCTTT.